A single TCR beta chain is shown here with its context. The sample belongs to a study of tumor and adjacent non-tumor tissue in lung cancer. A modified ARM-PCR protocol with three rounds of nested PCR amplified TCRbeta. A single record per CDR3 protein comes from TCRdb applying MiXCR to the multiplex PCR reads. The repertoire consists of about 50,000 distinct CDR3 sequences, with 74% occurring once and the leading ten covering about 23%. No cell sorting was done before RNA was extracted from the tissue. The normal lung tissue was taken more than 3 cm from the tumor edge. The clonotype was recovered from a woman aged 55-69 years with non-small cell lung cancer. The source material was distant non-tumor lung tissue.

CDR3 bases: TGTGCCAGCAGCGTGCTGCCTAGCGGGAGTTACGAGCAGTACTTC. Amino acids: CASSVLPSGSYEQYF. The chain links TRBV5-6 to TRBJ2-7, with TRBD2 matching over 10 bases. The CDR3 runs 15 residues. V trimming: 4 bases; J trimming: 4 bases; junction bases outside the gene matches: 8. Germline V gene data show CDR1 as SGHDT and CDR2 as YYEEEE.